The T cell receptor beta chain under discussion was sequenced for a study of cytomegalovirus exposure and HLA in healthy donors. The PCR employed 60 Vbeta primers together with 13 Jbeta primers. The repertoire was sequenced with immunoSEQ multiplex PCR; TCRdb's copy has only in-frame clones and lacks some. The sample gives fewer than 90,000 clones, about three quarters of which show up once; about 2.7% is in the top ten. V shed 5 bases and J 0 bases; nucleotides not matched to a gene: 6. Germline CDR1 and CDR2: MNHEY and SMNVEV (reference sequence). This CDR3 has 15 residues. Donors had nominal health at sampling but likely had unrecorded immune exposures.

This TCR was sampled from a male donor in good health and CMV-seropositive. The rearrangement joins TRBV27 to TRBJ2-7, with 8 bases matching TRBD1. The specimen was PBMCs. The CDR3: CASSPGQGSSYEQYF. The CDR3 nucleotides are TGTGCCAGCAGTCCTGGACAGGGTAGCTCCTACGAGCAGTACTTC.